One and the same sample provided the 23 T cell receptor beta chains below, sequenced in a study of metastatic and nonmetastatic thyroid tumors. TCRdb reprocessed the PCR reads using MiXCR. The sample consists of about 23,000 clones, over 20% of them appearing once. Not a single patient had been given any form of treatment at any point before undergoing thyroid surgery. Sequencing was carried out using blood. The receptors stem from a female donor with papillary thyroid cancer or a benign thyroid nodule (not recorded which). Some clones in this sample may be carry-over from other donors' samples.

This clone was seen repeatedly, ten times or more. The V call is TRBV12-5, the J call TRBJ1-3; possibly TRBD1 for D (5 bases). Germline V gene lookup returns CDR1 LGHNT and CDR2 FRNRAP. There are 17 residues in the CDR3. Trimming stripped 1 base from V and 0 bases from J, with 13 bases between. Written as DNA, the CDR3 is TGTGCTAGTGGTTTGGCGTGGGGACCGATCTCTGGAAACACCATATATTTT. Translating gives CASGLAWGPISGNTIYF.

This clone is deemed medium-sized. V usage is TRBV6-1 and J usage is TRBJ2-7; no firm D call. Germline V gene lookup returns CDR1 MNHNS and CDR2 SASEGT. The CDR3 has 13 amino acids. Trimming removed 1 base from V and 0 bases from J, with 4 bases in between. The CDR3 sequence is CASSEGRSYEQYF. DNA of the CDR3: TGTGCCAGCAGTGAAGGTCGCTCCTACGAGCAGTACTTC.

CDR3 residues: CASSFLNPGQGHEQYF. CDR3 in DNA: TGTGCCAGCAGTTTTCTCAACCCGGGACAGGGGCACGAGCAGTACTTC. The rearrangement uses TRBV28 and TRBJ2-7, with 10 bases identical to TRBD1. CDR1 is MDHEN, CDR2 SYDVKM, per germline. There are 16 residues in the CDR3. The V gene end was trimmed by 3 bases and the J gene end by 5 bases; junction bases not matched to a gene: 10.

This clone was seen at least ten times. The chain carries TRBV6-2 or TRBV6-3 and TRBJ2-5; D might be TRBD2 (6 bases). V lost 4 bases and J 2 bases, leaving 11 bases between the germline ends. This CDR3 spans 14 amino acids. Germline V lookup: CDR1 MNHEY, CDR2 SVGEGT. The CDR3 DNA reads TGTGCCAGCAGTTTGTCTAGCGCACAAGAGACCCAGTACTTC. Encoded protein: CASSLSSAQETQYF.

This clone has a count of ten or more. The CDR3 here is CASSQGRRAATGELFF. CDR3 DNA sequence: TGTGCCAGCAGCCAGGGGCGGAGGGCGGCCACCGGGGAGCTGTTTTTT. The chain is built from TRBV3-1 and TRBJ2-2; tentatively, D is TRBD2 (6 bases). CDR1 is LGHDT, CDR2 YNNKEL, per germline (reference sequence). With 3 bases removed from V and 4 bases from J, the gap between germline ends came to 15 bases. CDR3 length: 16 residues.

The sample holds many counts of this clone. The chain employs TRBV27 and TRBJ2-2; D possibly corresponds to TRBD2 (6 bases). The length of the CDR3 is 17 residues. The germline V and J ends were trimmed by 2 bases and 4 bases, with 17 bases remaining between them. Germline V gene data show CDR1 as MNHEY and CDR2 as SMNVEV (reference sequence). The CDR3 reads CASSLEFPGAGTGELFF. The CDR3 region has the DNA TGTGCCAGCAGTTTAGAGTTTCCGGGAGCGGGCACCGGGGAGCTGTTTTTT.

Details on this clone: Just one base apart from a much larger clone, this may be a read error. The chain recombines TRBV20-1 with TRBJ1-5; D gene uncertain. There are 14 residues in the CDR3. The V gene lost 6 bases and the J gene lost 4 bases, with 16 bases spanning the gap. Germline V lookup: CDR1 DFQATT, CDR2 SNEGSKA (reference sequence). The DNA of the CDR3 is TGCAGTGCCGTATTCAGAAAGTCAAATCAGCCCCAGCATTTT. It translates to CSAVFRKSNQPQHF.

This chain connects TRBV6-2 or TRBV6-3 to TRBJ2-3; D remains unclear. V gave up 6 bases and J gave up 0 bases, with 13 bases separating them. This CDR3 has 15 residues. The V gene's germline CDR1 is MNHEY and CDR2 SVGEGT. CDR3 sequence: CASSLVPASTDTQYF. DNA for the CDR3: TGTGCCAGCAGCTTAGTACCCGCCAGCACAGATACGCAGTATTTT.

This clone was detected many times. The genes are TRBV5-5 and TRBJ2-5; D gene ambiguous. Germline lookup yields CDR1 SGHKS and CDR2 YYEKEE (reference sequence). V dropped 2 bases and J dropped 7 bases, with 9 bases sitting between them. The CDR3 sequence is 12 residues long. CDR3 residues: CASSFLRATQYF. The CDR3 DNA is TGTGCCAGCAGCTTTTTACGGGCGACCCAGTACTTC.

This clone was detected ten times or more. The chain is built from TRBV7-2 and TRBJ1-2; 7 bases agree with TRBD1. The V gene's germline CDR1 is SGHTA and CDR2 FQGNSA. V was clipped by 5 bases and J by 8 bases; unmatched bases: 11. The CDR3 runs 14 residues. CDR3 bases: TGTGCCAGCAGCGAGCGGGACAGTAAAGGAGGCTACACCTTC. Protein: CASSERDSKGGYTF.

The chain recombines TRBV5-4 with TRBJ1-1; a possible D gene is TRBD1 (5 bases). The V gene lost 0 bases and the J gene lost 1 base, with 7 bases spanning the gap. The CDR3 covers 14 residues. The germline CDR1 and CDR2 sequences are SGHNT and YYREEE (reference sequence). The CDR3 sequence is CASSLVQGNTEAFF. The CDR3, as DNA: TGTGCCAGCAGCTTGGTGCAGGGGAACACTGAAGCTTTCTTT.

This clone was found many times. V usage is TRBV20-1 and J usage is TRBJ2-1; D remains ambiguous. The CDR3 consists of 17 residues. In germline, CDR1 is DFQATT, CDR2 SNEGSKA (reference sequence). Trimming removed 1 base from V and 0 bases from J, with 16 bases in between. CDR3 residues: CSARAPTVVSSYNEQFF. DNA of the CDR3: TGCAGTGCTAGAGCCCCGACCGTGGTCAGCTCCTACAATGAGCAGTTCTTC.

The table lists this clone with many counts. The chain links TRBV10-2 to TRBJ2-5; TRBD1 matches 8 bases. With V trimmed by 0 bases and J by 4 bases, 7 bases remained unmatched. The CDR3 runs 16 residues. Germline CDR1 and CDR2: WSHSY and SAAADI. Written as DNA, the CDR3 is TGCGCCAGCAGTGAGTCAGACAGGGGCGGAGGAGAGACCCAGTACTTC. It is translated as CASSESDRGGGETQYF.

A few counts support this clone. For the CDR3, the DNA is TGTGCCAGCAGTTACCTTCTCGCAGGGAACTATGGCTACACCTTC. This encodes CASSYLLAGNYGYTF. The chain recombines TRBV6-2 or TRBV6-3 with TRBJ1-2; D possibly corresponds to TRBD1 (5 bases). The CDR3 has 15 residues. With 2 bases removed from V and 2 bases from J, the gap between germline ends came to 12 bases. Germline V CDR1 and CDR2: MNHEY, SVGEGT.

The rearrangement links TRBV11-2 to TRBJ2-2; D may correspond to TRBD1 or TRBD2 (5 bases each). CDR1 is SGHAT, CDR2 FQNNGV, per germline. V lost 2 bases and J lost 1, with 11 bases in between. The CDR3 is 16 amino acids. The CDR3: CASSLFPGLNTGELFF. The DNA of the CDR3 is TGTGCCAGCAGCTTATTTCCGGGGCTGAACACCGGGGAGCTGTTTTTT.

About this clone itself: Compared with germline, one end of the junction differs, possibly owing to a read error. V gene TRBV7-9 combines with J gene TRBJ2-7; no clear D. Germline values: CDR1 SEHNR, CDR2 FQNEAQ (reference sequence). CDR3 length: 12 amino acids. CDR3 loop: CARSLIRYEQYF. The CDR3 DNA sequence: TGTGCCAGAAGCTTAATCAGATACGAGCAGTACTTC.

At least ten counts were recorded for this clone. J is TRBJ2-7 and V is TRBV28, with D possibly matching TRBD2 (6 bases). V was pared by 6 bases and J by 0 bases, with 15 bases between. The CDR3 spans 15 residues. CDR1 is MDHEN and CDR2 is SYDVKM in the germline V gene. CDR3 loop: CASSSRGLGSYEQYF. The CDR3 DNA is TGTGCCAGCAGCTCCCGGGGGTTGGGCTCCTACGAGCAGTACTTC.

This clone occurred many times. The chain couples TRBV7-9 to TRBJ1-5; TRBD1 is a possible D gene (5 bases). Germline values: CDR1 SEHNR, CDR2 FQNEAQ (reference sequence). The CDR3 consists of 15 residues. V was pared by 5 bases and J by 0 bases, with 11 bases between. Here the CDR3 reads CASSRDSYSNQPQHF. The CDR3 region has the DNA TGTGCCAGCAGCCGTGACAGTTATAGCAATCAGCCCCAGCATTTT.

This clone was recorded many times. The chain carries TRBV18 and TRBJ2-7; 7 nucleotides agree with TRBD1. Germline CDR1 is KGHSH and CDR2 is LQKENI. The CDR3 has 16 amino acids. V lost 0 bases and J lost 2; bases outside the gene matches: 7. In nucleotides, the CDR3 is TGTGCCAGCTCACCACCGATAGGGACAGCCACCTACGAGCAGTACTTC. Its protein is CASSPPIGTATYEQYF.

This chain uses TRBV11-2 with TRBJ2-3, with TRBD1 identical over 7 bases. Per the germline V gene, CDR1 is SGHAT and CDR2 is FQNNGV. J lost 11 bases, V lost 5 bases, and 13 bases had no gene match. This CDR3 region has 14 residues. The CDR3 DNA reads TGTGCCAGCAGCCGACTAAACACCGGGACAGAGCAGTATTTT. The encoded protein is CASSRLNTGTEQYF.

This clone was detected ten times or more. The chain is built from TRBV10-3 and TRBJ1-2, with TRBD1 matching over 7 bases. The CDR3 has 14 amino acids. The V gene's germline CDR1 is ENHRY and CDR2 SYGVKD. Trimming removed 3 bases from V and 1 base from J; junction bases left unmatched: 2. As DNA, the CDR3 is TGTGCCATCAGTGACCGGGACAGTAACTATGGCTACACCTTC. It is translated as CAISDRDSNYGYTF.

The table lists this clone with many counts. CDR3 in DNA: TGCGCCAGCAGCCCTGGACGCAGCAGGGACACCGGGGAGCTGTTTTTT. Its protein product is CASSPGRSRDTGELFF. The genes are TRBV5-1 and TRBJ2-2; D may be TRBD1 (5 bases). V gave up 4 bases and J gave up 3 bases, with 16 bases separating them. Germline CDR1 and CDR2: SGHRS and YFSETQ. The CDR3 has 16 amino acids.

The CDR3 region has the DNA TGTGCCAGCAGCAACCTAGCGGATCTCTCCTACGAGCAGTACTTC. Amino acid sequence: CASSNLADLSYEQYF. The chain employs TRBV14 and TRBJ2-7; 7 bases fit TRBD2. Germline assignment: CDR1 SGHDN and CDR2 FVKESK. The CDR3 consists of 15 residues. With V trimmed by 5 bases and J by 0 bases, 7 bases remained unmatched. Complete variable domain (other parts from reference TRBV14 and TRBJ2-7): EAGVTQFPSHSVIEKGQTVTLRCDPISGHDNLYWYRRVMGKEIKFLLHFVKESKQDESGMPNNRFLAERTGGTYSTLKVQPAELEDSGVYFCASSNLADLSYEQYFGPGTRLTVT.